This T cell receptor (beta chain) stems from a study of blood T cell repertoires in COVID-19. Germline-derived CDR1 and CDR2 are SGHTA and FQGNSA. This CDR3 contains 13 residues. On this clone itself: The junction and the germline gene differ at one end; a read error may be behind it.

The table came from immunoSEQ multiplex PCR; TCRdb's copy has only in-frame clones and leaves some out. The table lists 310,000 or so clones, 88% of them singletons. The sample comprised peripheral blood. The sequence was obtained from a woman aged 25 to 45 with COVID-19, enrolled during active disease. The chain recombines TRBV7-2 with TRBJ1-1, with 9 nucleotides matching TRBD1. The CDR3 DNA is TGTGCCAGCAGCTCTACCGGGACAGGGTTAGGAGATTTT. Encoded protein: CASSSTGTGLGDF.